This T cell receptor (beta chain) was profiled in a study of blood T cell repertoires in COVID-19. The wider study: The samples span acute and convalescent COVID-19 from the United States, Italy and Spain. Sources were T cells, B-cell-depleted T cells, or PBMCs; the material itself was cDNA or gDNA.

Original processing notes: Amplified reference gene primers provided the basis for estimating nucleated cell counts. This table comes from immunoSEQ multiplex PCR, and its TCRdb copy is limited to in-frame clones, with some not included. V, J and clone size are taken as reported in that table, and D and trimming were inferred from the DNA itself. Of some 200,000 clones in the sample, under 90% are singletons; the top ten hold 5.1%. V lost 2 bases to trimming and J lost 1 base; unmatched junction nucleotides: 10. The CDR3 is 17 residues long. CDR1 PRHDT and CDR2 FYEKMQ come from the germline V gene (reference sequence).

The sequencing input was peripheral blood. J is TRBJ1-1 and V is TRBV13; 7 bases match TRBD1. This clonotype originated in a woman aged 60 to 75 who had recovered from COVID-19. CDR3 sequence reads: CASSLPEVGTENTEAFF. The CDR3 bases are TGTGCCAGCAGCTTACCGGAGGTGGGGACAGAGAACACTGAAGCTTTCTTT.